These 27 T cell receptor beta chains originate from one sample sequenced in a study of shared clonotypes between healthy human individuals. Measured with immunoSEQ multiplex PCR; TCRdb has only the in-frame clones, and not every one. The profile covers about 1.5 million clones, with under 99% appearing a single time and about 0.42% taken by the ten largest. The sample was naive CD4+ T cells sorted from blood. Subset: CD45RA+ positively selected. These receptors were collected from a man between 25 and 39 years old in good health.

The rearrangement links TRBV4-1 to TRBJ2-1, with TRBD2 identical over 8 bases. Germline CDR1 MGHRA, CDR2 YSYEKL. The CDR3 is 14 residues long. J gave up 8 bases and V 11 bases, and 14 bases lay outside the gene matches. The chain's CDR3 is CAAGVAGIGDEQFF. DNA for the CDR3: TGCGCCGCCGGGGTAGCGGGAATAGGGGATGAGCAGTTCTTC.

The V call is TRBV6-1, the J call TRBJ2-3, with TRBD1 as a possible D gene (5 bases). Trimming removed 4 bases from V and 0 bases from J, with 14 bases in between. This CDR3 contains 16 residues. The germline V gene has CDR1 MNHNS and CDR2 SASEGT. The CDR3 is CASSVDTETSTDTQYF. CDR3 sequence (DNA): TGTGCCAGCAGTGTGGACACTGAGACTAGCACAGATACGCAGTATTTT.

CDR3 DNA sequence: TGTGCCAGCAGCTTCGGGAACAATCAGCCCCAGCATTTT. As protein: CASSFGNNQPQHF. This chain joins TRBV7-9 and TRBJ1-5; D unclear. CDR1 is SEHNR and CDR2 is FQNEAQ in the germline V gene (reference sequence). V was pared by 3 bases and J by 3 bases, with 6 bases between. This CDR3 is 13 amino acids long.

The chain couples TRBV27 to TRBJ1-1; D uncertain. Germline V gene data show CDR1 as MNHEY and CDR2 as SMNVEV (reference sequence). The CDR3 runs to 15 residues. V shed 5 bases and J shed 4 bases, with 17 bases lying between them. The CDR3 DNA is TGTGCCAGCAGTAAACGGAGTGACTGGGGCACTGAAGCTTTCTTT. It codes for CASSKRSDWGTEAFF.

The chain is built from TRBV19 and TRBJ1-3; D is ambiguous. Trimming pared 4 bases from V and 3 bases from J, leaving 7 bases between. The CDR3 loop spans 13 amino acids. Germline loops: CDR1 LNHDA, CDR2 SQIVND (reference sequence). CDR3 region: CASSKQLGNTIYF. For the CDR3, the DNA is TGTGCCAGTAGTAAGCAACTTGGAAACACCATATATTTT.

The V gene is TRBV28, the J gene TRBJ1-3; TRBD1 might be the D (5 bases). Trimming shortened V by 6 bases and J by 4 bases, and 22 bases separated the two germline ends. Germline V CDR1 and CDR2: MDHEN, SYDVKM. The CDR3 has 17 residues. The chain's CDR3 is CASSPFAEGRGGNTIYF. Written as DNA, the CDR3 is TGTGCCAGCAGCCCTTTCGCCGAGGGGAGGGGAGGAAACACCATATATTTT.

This clone was seen once. This chain links TRBV7-8 with TRBJ2-7; D is tentatively TRBD1 or TRBD2 (5 bases each). Germline V gives CDR1 SGHVS, CDR2 FQNEAQ. The CDR3 sequence is 14 residues long. Trimming pared 5 bases from V and 4 bases from J, leaving 15 bases between. The DNA of the CDR3 is TGTGCCAGCAGCCAGAGCGGCAGGGTTTACGAGCAGTACTTC. It codes for CASSQSGRVYEQYF.

Of note for this clone: Other nucleotide sequences from this sample produce the same CDR3. This chain connects TRBV18 to TRBJ2-5; tentative D call: TRBD1 (5 bases). V shed 1 base and J shed 1 base, with 7 bases lying between them. CDR1 KGHSH and CDR2 LQKENI come from the germline V gene. The CDR3 has 14 amino acids. The CDR3 DNA reads TGTGCCAGCTCACCACTTAGGGGCCAAGAGACCCAGTACTTC. Translated: CASSPLRGQETQYF.

The J gene is TRBJ1-4, the V gene TRBV28, with unresolved D. Germline V gene data show CDR1 as MDHEN and CDR2 as SYDVKM. The CDR3 consists of 13 residues. Trimming shortened V by 6 bases and J by 8 bases, and 13 bases separated the two germline ends. For the CDR3, the DNA is TGTGCCAGCAGAACGCCCGCGGTCGAAAAACTGTTTTTT. Its translation: CASRTPAVEKLFF. Supplemented by reference TRBV28 and TRBJ1-4, the full variable domain reads DVKVTQSSRYLVKRTGEKVFLECVQDMDHENMFWYRQDPGLGLRLIYFSYDVKMKEKGDIPEGYSVSREKKERFSLILESASTNQTSMYLCASRTPAVEKLFFGSGTQLSVL.

This chain links TRBV6-4 with TRBJ2-1; 7 nucleotides agree with TRBD1. The germline V gene encodes CDR1 MRHNA and CDR2 SNTAGT. V trimming: 4 bases; J trimming: 2 bases; junction bases outside the gene matches: 14. CDR3 size: 18 residues. The DNA of the CDR3 is TGTGCCAGCAGTGCCTGGGTGAACAGGGGTTCTACCTACAATGAGCAGTTCTTC. It yields the protein CASSAWVNRGSTYNEQFF.

This clone came up a few times. The rearrangement links TRBV20-1 to TRBJ2-3; no reliable D call. The germline V gene encodes CDR1 DFQATT and CDR2 SNEGSKA (reference sequence). V lost 4 bases and J lost 4, with 6 bases in between. The CDR3 has 11 amino acids. CDR3 amino acids: CSANPSDTQYF. CDR3 bases: TGCAGTGCTAACCCCTCAGATACGCAGTATTTT.

This clone is a singleton in its sample. The CDR3 is CASSPLLGTALDSNQPQHF. In DNA form, the CDR3 reads TGTGCCAGCTCACCTCTACTTGGGACAGCTCTCGATAGCAATCAGCCCCAGCATTTT. The gene calls are TRBV18 and TRBJ1-5; 7 bases are a match to TRBD1. Germline V CDR1 and CDR2: KGHSH, LQKENI. The V segment lost 3 bases and the J segment 0 bases; nucleotides outside the gene matches: 14. This CDR3 spans 19 amino acids.

This chain connects TRBV27 to TRBJ2-3; TRBD1 matches at 10 bases. The ends lost 2 bases at V and 3 bases at J; junction bases unmatched: 8. Germline V gene sequence: CDR1 MNHEY, CDR2 SMNVEV (reference sequence). The CDR3 runs 17 residues. This chain's CDR3 is CASSLPTTGGRTDTQYF. In DNA, the CDR3 is TGTGCCAGCAGTTTACCCACGACAGGGGGCCGGACAGATACGCAGTATTTT.

The rearrangement joins TRBV19 to TRBJ2-2; either TRBD1 or TRBD2 may fit D (6 bases each). CDR1 and CDR2 (germline): LNHDA, SQIVND (reference sequence). V lost 4 bases, J lost 8 bases, and 11 bases lay in between. This CDR3 comprises 13 residues. This CDR3 reads CASSKQGGGELFF. CDR3 bases: TGTGCCAGTAGTAAACAGGGAGGTGGGGAGCTGTTTTTT.

V and J are TRBV7-9 and TRBJ2-7; a weak D match, TRBD1 (5 bases). The CDR3 is 14 amino acids. From germline, CDR1 is SEHNR and CDR2 FQNEAQ (reference sequence). Trimming cost V 2 bases and J 1 base, with 9 bases left between them. The CDR3 is CASSLFTGSYEQYF. CDR3 bases: TGTGCCAGCAGCTTATTCACAGGATCCTACGAGCAGTACTTC.

This chain uses TRBV7-3 with TRBJ2-5, with 10 bases aligning to TRBD2. V trimming: 3 bases; J trimming: 1 base; junction bases outside the gene matches: 2. The CDR3 length is 15 residues. CDR1 SGHTA and CDR2 FQGTGA come from the germline V gene. The CDR3: CASSLTSGPQETQYF. The CDR3 coding sequence is TGTGCCAGCAGCTTGACTAGCGGGCCCCAAGAGACCCAGTACTTC.

The rearrangement uses TRBV5-6 and TRBJ1-1; D perhaps matches TRBD1 (5 bases). V was pared by 0 bases and J by 4 bases, with 7 bases between. This CDR3 is built from 13 residues. CDR1 and CDR2 from the germline V gene are SGHDT and YYEEEE. CDR3 bases: TGTGCCAGCAGCTTGGATCAGGGCACTGAAGCTTTCTTT. Translated, it gives CASSLDQGTEAFF.

Remarks on this clone: Other DNA sequences in the sample encode the same CDR3. The chain employs TRBV5-5 and TRBJ2-7, with D possibly matching TRBD2 (5 bases). The V end lost 3 bases, the J end lost 0 bases, and 7 bases lay between the germline ends. The CDR3 consists of 13 residues. Germline-derived CDR1 and CDR2 are SGHKS and YYEKEE (reference sequence). In nucleotides, the CDR3 is TGTGCCAGCAGCTCTCGGGGCTCCTACGAGCAGTACTTC. Protein: CASSSRGSYEQYF.

This chain joins TRBV7-2 and TRBJ2-5; D is possibly TRBD2 (6 bases). The CDR3 is 12 amino acids. Germline V CDR1 and CDR2: SGHTA, FQGNSA. Trimming cost V 8 bases and J 5 bases, with 12 bases left between them. CDR3: CASARAGETQYF. The CDR3, as DNA: TGTGCCAGCGCCAGGGCGGGGGAGACCCAGTACTTC.

The rearrangement joins TRBV7-6 to TRBJ2-1, with TRBD2 matching 8 bases. CDR1 is SGHVS and CDR2 is FNYEAQ in the germline V gene. CDR3 size: 17 residues. The junction had 9 bases not matched to a gene; V was cut back by 5 bases and J by 0 bases. This chain's CDR3 is CASSRFGAGDSYNEQFF. Here the CDR3 DNA reads TGTGCCAGCAGCCGCTTCGGAGCGGGAGACTCCTACAATGAGCAGTTCTTC.

V is TRBV18 and J is TRBJ2-7; 8 nucleotides agree with TRBD1. The germline gives CDR1 KGHSH, CDR2 LQKENI. J lost 0 bases, V lost 5 bases, and 3 bases had no gene match. This CDR3 region has 14 residues. In DNA, the CDR3 is TGTGCCAGCTCAGAGACAGGGGCCTCCTACGAGCAGTACTTC. Translation gives CASSETGASYEQYF.

This chain joins TRBV27 and TRBJ1-1; D remains ambiguous. The CDR3 totals 15 residues. Trimming pared 6 bases from V and 2 bases from J, leaving 16 bases between. Germline lookup yields CDR1 MNHEY and CDR2 SMNVEV (reference sequence). Here the CDR3 DNA reads TGTGCCAGCAGACCCTACCGGCCAACAAACACTGAAGCTTTCTTT. This translates into CASRPYRPTNTEAFF.

The V call is TRBV11-3, the J call TRBJ2-5; D is perhaps TRBD2 (5 bases). This CDR3 spans 13 amino acids. Looked up from germline, CDR1 is SGHNT and CDR2 is YENEEA. V was shortened by 4 bases and J by 7 bases, with 13 bases between the two germline ends. CDR3 DNA sequence: TGTGCCAGCAGCTCGTGGGAGTTAGGGACCCAGTACTTC. Translating it yields CASSSWELGTQYF.

With respect to this clone: The sample holds other DNA sequences that translate to the same CDR3. The rearrangement joins TRBV11-3 to TRBJ2-3; 10 positions match TRBD1. Germline CDR1 is SGHNT and CDR2 is YENEEA. V shed 5 bases, J shed 5 bases, and the junction held 4 bases outside the gene matches. CDR3 length: 14 amino acids. This CDR3 is CASSPGQGGDTQYF. The CDR3 DNA reads as TGTGCCAGCAGCCCCGGACAGGGGGGAGATACGCAGTATTTT.

This clone has a single count. J is TRBJ2-1 and V is TRBV18; the D is unclear. The germline gives CDR1 KGHSH, CDR2 LQKENI. Trimming shortened V by 6 bases and J by 5 bases, and 11 bases separated the two germline ends. This CDR3 has 13 residues. The CDR3 loop reads CASSSDGNNEQFF. The DNA for the CDR3 is TGTGCCAGCTCGTCGGACGGAAACAATGAGCAGTTCTTC. Full variable domain (rest looked up from reference TRBV18 and TRBJ2-1): NAGVMQNPRHLVRRRGQEARLRCSPMKGHSHVYWYRQLPEEGLKFMVYLQKENIIDESGMPKERFSAEFPKEGPSILRIQQVVRGDSAAYFCASSSDGNNEQFFGPGTRLTVL.

The chain joins TRBV11-3 to TRBJ2-1; D is unclear. Germline lookup yields CDR1 SGHNT and CDR2 YENEEA. This CDR3 spans 12 amino acids. Trimming stripped 4 bases from V and 6 bases from J, with 7 bases between. The CDR3 here is CASSSATNEQFF. For the CDR3, the DNA is TGTGCCAGCAGCTCAGCGACCAATGAGCAGTTCTTC.

The chain joins TRBV4-3 to TRBJ2-5, with D possibly TRBD1 on 5 matching bases. Trimming pared 0 bases from V and 4 bases from J, leaving 12 bases between. This CDR3 contains 15 residues. Germline CDR1 LGHNA, CDR2 YSLEER. As DNA, the CDR3 is TGCGCCAGCAGCCAAGATTCCAGGGAAGGAGAGACCCAGTACTTC. As protein: CASSQDSREGETQYF.